This TCR beta chain was identified in a study of T cell repertoires in cytomegalovirus infection. Study in general: Well-studied HLA-B-restricted CMV epitopes were used in the study alongside recently identified HLA-C-restricted ones. Both CMV infection and a matching HLA type were indicated by public TCR beta signatures. Findings and limits, study-wide: Cumulative public TCR beta family frequency identified CMV carriers with the relevant HLA.

Germline assignment: CDR1 MDHEN and CDR2 SYDVKM. The CDR3 contains 14 residues. V trimming: 7 bases; J trimming: 5 bases; junction bases outside the gene matches: 9. Using its own MiXCR run on the reads, TCRdb lists one record per CDR3 protein. The sample has about half a million distinct CDR3 sequences; more than 40% are singletons. Remarks on this clonotype: Its antigen is as yet unknown.

The starting material was cultured PBMCs, obtained from culture after CMV antigen stimulation. The origin of this receptor is a human donor in good health (CMV status not recorded). Some clones in this sample may be carry-over from other donors' samples. This chain joins TRBV28 and TRBJ1-1, with 8 bases aligning to TRBD1. The CDR3, as DNA: TGTGCCAGCACCACCGGACAGGGTGAAACTGAAGCTTTCTTT. It yields the protein CASTTGQGETEAFF.